The T cell receptor beta chain under discussion was sequenced for a study of blood T cell repertoires in COVID-19. CDR1 LGHDT and CDR2 YNNKEL come from the germline V gene (reference sequence). The length of the CDR3 is 13 residues. The V end was cut by 0 bases, the J end by 8 bases, with 11 bases between. The protocol was immunoSEQ multiplex PCR, while the TCRdb copy is restricted to in-frame clones and leaves out a portion. The profile shows about 110,000 clones, around 83% of them singletons. The sequencing input was peripheral blood. The clonotype originates from a man in his 70s with acute or convalescent COVID-19. The rearrangement links TRBV3-1 (or the pseudogene TRBV3-2) to TRBJ2-7, with D possibly matching TRBD1 (6 bases). CDR3 in amino acids: CASSQEARGKQYF. The CDR3 nucleotides are TGTGCCAGCAGCCAAGAAGCCAGGGGAAAGCAGTACTTC.